The source of this T cell receptor (beta chain) is a study of blood T cell repertoires in COVID-19. Study details: Collection of acute and convalescent COVID-19 samples took place in the United States, Italy and Spain.

This CDR3 spans 14 amino acids. V dropped 6 bases and J dropped 0; count of bases not matched to a gene: 3. Germline V gene sequence: CDR1 MGHDK, CDR2 SYGVNS. Here immunoSEQ multiplex PCR was the method, and the copy in TCRdb shows in-frame clones only, minus some. The data hold about 79,000 clones, with around nine tenths observed a single time. Material for sequencing was peripheral blood. The genes are TRBV25-1 and TRBJ1-2, with 8 positions matching TRBD1. The clonotype originates from a man aged 70-80 years with active or convalescent COVID-19. The CDR3 loop is CASRETGANYGYTF. Written as DNA, the CDR3 is TGTGCCAGCAGAGAGACAGGGGCTAACTATGGCTACACCTTC.